These 14 T cell receptor beta chains originate from one sample sequenced in a study of human T cells and chemical hapten exposure (dated by TCRdb to the early 2020s). This specimen's time point label, per the study, means: pre-sensitization, week 0. The meaning of the sample's treatment or condition label: therapeutic diphenylcyclopropenone sensitization with weekly scalp DPC. Libraries were prepared through RACE. The reads were generated on a NextSeq 500. Clones were called with MiXCR by TCRdb after fastp trimmed the public reads at Q25, and only in-frame beta chains were retained. Every CDR3 protein is listed once, alongside the most common genes and DNA of its rows. For this sample there are 89,000 or so distinct CDR3 sequences; about 9% appear just once. 2.5% to 3% of the sample is taken by the ten largest. The source was whole blood, collected in connection with sensitization to the hapten diphenylcyclopropenone (DPC). The receptor set was obtained from a man aged 40-50 years with alopecia areata. Some clones in this sample may be carry-over from other donors' samples.

Points on this clonotype: The junction departs from the called germline gene at one end, perhaps through a read error. This rearrangement joins TRBV7-7 to TRBJ2-5; 10 bases are a match to TRBD1. The CDR3 contains 15 residues. Germline V gene data show CDR1 as SSHAT and CDR2 as FNYEAQ (reference sequence). The CDR3 DNA is TGTGCTAGCAGCCCACTCCCGGGACAGGGGAAGACCCAGTACTTC. Translation: CASSPLPGQGKTQYF.

In its sample, this clonotype was seen many times. This sequence joins TRBV29-1 and TRBJ2-6; D not resolved. The CDR3 loop spans 13 amino acids. The V end was cut by 7 bases, the J end by 0 bases, with 7 bases between. Germline V CDR1 and CDR2: SQVTM, ANQGSEA. For the CDR3, the DNA is TGCAGCGCCACTTACTCTGGGGCCAACGTCCTGACTTTC. This codes for CSATYSGANVLTF.

This clonotype has at least ten counts. V and J are TRBV6-4 and TRBJ2-1, with TRBD2 matching 14 bases. V gave up 3 bases and J gave up 6 bases; unmatched junction bases: 4. The CDR3 spans 16 residues. Germline V gene sequence: CDR1 MRHNA, CDR2 SNTAGT. CDR3 coding DNA: TGTGCCAGCAGTGAGGGACTAGCGGGAGCAGGCAATGAGCAGTTCTTC. This sequence encodes CASSEGLAGAGNEQFF.

The genes are TRBV24-1 and TRBJ2-7; D is ambiguous. CDR1 and CDR2 from the germline V gene are KGHDR and SFDVKD. The V end lost 3 bases, the J end lost 2 bases, and 10 bases lay between the germline ends. The CDR3 length is 14 residues. CDR3 bases: TGTGCCACCAGTGATAACCCTTCGACCTACGAGCAGTACGTC. Its protein product is CATSDNPSTYEQYV.

In its sample, this clonotype was seen many times. V gene TRBV29-1 combines with J gene TRBJ1-4, with D possibly TRBD1 on 6 matching bases. Trimming pared 2 bases from V and 4 bases from J, leaving 14 bases between. CDR1 and CDR2 (germline): SQVTM, ANQGSEA. The CDR3 covers 15 residues. The CDR3 spells CSVEKGGGGNEKLFF. CDR3 bases: TGCAGCGTTGAAAAGGGGGGAGGTGGTAATGAAAAACTGTTTTTT.

This clonotype came up a few times. This chain uses TRBV30 with TRBJ1-2; D gene unclear. The V gene lost 4 bases and the J gene lost 2 bases, with 14 bases spanning the gap. Germline assignment: CDR1 GTSNPN and CDR2 SVGIG (reference sequence). The CDR3 runs to 14 residues. CDR3 sequence reads: CAWTAAGANYGYTF. The CDR3 bases are TGTGCCTGGACCGCTGCGGGCGCGAACTATGGCTACACCTTC. Together with reference TRBV30 and TRBJ1-2, the CDR3 gives the full variable domain: SQTIHQWPATLVQPVGSPLSLECTVEGTSNPNLYWYRQAAGRGLQLLFYSVGIGQISSEVPQNLSASRPQDRQFILSSKKLLLSDSGFYLCAWTAAGANYGYTFGSGTRLTVV.

As for this clonotype: This sequence may be a read error, since a much larger clone differs from it by one base. For the CDR3, the DNA is TGCAGTGCTACAGAAATGGTGGGCCTCTACGAGCAGTACTTC. Translated: CSATEMVGLYEQYF. The chain is built from TRBV20-1 and TRBJ2-7; D is unclear. V lost 4 bases and J 3 bases, leaving 16 bases between the germline ends. The CDR3 has 14 amino acids. From germline, CDR1 is DFQATT and CDR2 SNEGSKA (reference sequence).

This clonotype was observed many times. The chain has TRBV6-6 and TRBJ2-1; D perhaps matches TRBD2 (5 bases). CDR3 size: 10 residues. In germline, CDR1 is MNHNY, CDR2 SVGAGI (reference sequence). Trimming removed 5 bases from V and 15 bases from J, with 11 bases in between. The CDR3 DNA sequence: TGTGCCAGCAGTCGGGGTGGGTGGTTCTTC. Its translation: CASSRGGWFF.

In nucleotides, the CDR3 is TGTGCCAGCAGCTTAGGGCTAGCGGGTCCCTACGAGCAGTACGTC. It is translated as CASSLGLAGPYEQYV. This rearrangement joins TRBV7-8 to TRBJ2-7, with 8 bases fitting TRBD2. The CDR3 is 15 residues long. V shed 1 base and J 2 bases; nucleotides not matched to a gene: 4. Germline-derived CDR1 and CDR2 are SGHVS and FQNEAQ.

The J gene is TRBJ2-1, the V gene TRBV9; 13 bases agree with TRBD2. Germline V lookup: CDR1 SGDLS, CDR2 YYNGEE. The CDR3 runs to 16 residues. With V trimmed by 4 bases and J by 4 bases, 5 bases remained unmatched. The CDR3 DNA sequence: TGTGCCAGCAGCCCCCGACTAGCGGGAGGTTACAATGAGCAGTTCTTC. Translation: CASSPRLAGGYNEQFF.

This sequence joins TRBV12-3 or TRBV12-4 and TRBJ1-2, with 7 bases lining up with TRBD1. This CDR3 spans 13 amino acids. V lost 5 bases, J lost 4 bases, and 4 bases stayed unmatched. CDR3 in amino acids: CASSQQGSYGYTF. The CDR3 DNA follows: TGTGCCAGCAGTCAACAGGGGTCCTATGGCTACACCTTC.

Comment on this clonotype: Possible read error: a much larger clone is one base away. The chain carries TRBV11-2 and TRBJ2-3, with 11 bases matching TRBD2. Germline V gives CDR1 SGHAT, CDR2 FQNNGV. Trimming at V came to 5 bases and at J to 9 bases, leaving 13 bases not matched to a gene. There are 16 residues in the CDR3. This CDR3 is CASSTLLAGVMETQYF. CDR3 in DNA: TGTGCCAGCAGCACATTACTAGCGGGAGTAATGGAAACGCAGTATTTT. Filled out from reference TRBV11-2 and TRBJ2-3, the complete variable domain reads EAGVAQSPRYKIIEKRQSVAFWCNPISGHATLYWYQQILGQGPKLLIQFQNNGVVDDSQLPKDRFSAERLKGVDSTLKIQPAKLEDSAVYLCASSTLLAGVMETQYFGPGTRLTVL.

This clonotype occurred a few times. V gene TRBV7-9 combines with J gene TRBJ2-1, with 7 bases that match TRBD1. The CDR3 runs 15 residues. V lost 5 bases, J lost 4 bases, and 8 bases stayed unmatched. Germline CDR1 and CDR2: SEHNR and FQNEAQ (reference sequence). The CDR3 is CASSPWDSGYNEQFF. CDR3 DNA: TGTGCCAGCAGCCCGTGGGACAGCGGATACAATGAGCAGTTCTTC.

This clonotype was detected ten times or more. The chain couples TRBV29-1 to TRBJ2-1; D is uncertain. This CDR3 has 11 amino acids. Trimming pared 6 bases from V and 8 bases from J, leaving 11 bases between. Germline V gene lookup returns CDR1 SQVTM and CDR2 ANQGSEA. The CDR3 DNA sequence: TGCAGCGTCCAGCCCTGGGATGAGCAGTTCTTC. It encodes CSVQPWDEQFF.